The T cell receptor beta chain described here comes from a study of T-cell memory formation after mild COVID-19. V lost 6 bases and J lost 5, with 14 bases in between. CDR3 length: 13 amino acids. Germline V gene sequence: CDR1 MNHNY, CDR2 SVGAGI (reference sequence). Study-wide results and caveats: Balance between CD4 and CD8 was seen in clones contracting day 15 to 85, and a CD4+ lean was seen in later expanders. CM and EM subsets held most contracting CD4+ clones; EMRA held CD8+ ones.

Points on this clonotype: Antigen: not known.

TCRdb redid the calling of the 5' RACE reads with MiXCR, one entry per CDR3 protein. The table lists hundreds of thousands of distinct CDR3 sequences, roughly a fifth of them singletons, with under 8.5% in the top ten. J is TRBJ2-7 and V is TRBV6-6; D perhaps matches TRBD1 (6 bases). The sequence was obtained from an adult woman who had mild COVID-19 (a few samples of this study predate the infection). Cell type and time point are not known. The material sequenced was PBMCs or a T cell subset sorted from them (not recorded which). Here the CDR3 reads CASRSRGSDEQYF. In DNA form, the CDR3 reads TGTGCCAGCAGATCTAGGGGGTCGGACGAGCAGTACTTC.